This paragraph covers one T cell receptor (beta chain) sequence. The antigen remains unidentified. Trimming took 3 bases from V and 5 from J; bases not matched to a gene: 9. Germline V gene sequence: CDR1 KGHDR, CDR2 SFDVKD. The CDR3 is 16 residues long. From the multiplex PCR reads, TCRdb called clonotypes with MiXCR, one entry per CDR3 protein. The table has about 270,000 distinct CDR3 sequences, around 30% seen once. Breast cancer patients provided tissue from their axillary draining lymph nodes. The data were taken from a study of breast tumors, draining lymph nodes, adjacent tissues. Findings of the study overall: Luminal-like breast cancer showed significantly greater tumor-nontumor repertoire similarity than basal-like breast cancer did. Tumor repertoires ranked between lymph nodes and nontumor tissue in diversity, with V and J gene preferences. Most tumor T cells seemingly derive from lymph node, then expand in tumor. That most tumor T cells come from lymph nodes remained unproven.

The receptor was isolated from a female donor with breast cancer. Some clones in this sample may be carry-over from other donors' samples. Sequenced sample: axillary lymph node tissue. The chain links TRBV24-1 to TRBJ1-2, with TRBD1 matching over 9 bases. The CDR3 DNA reads TGTGCCACCAGTGATCCGGACAGGGGTGACGGGTATGGCTACACCTTC. Residues: CATSDPDRGDGYGYTF.